Shown below are 20 T cell receptor beta chains from a single sample sequenced in a study of cytomegalovirus exposure and HLA in healthy donors. Researchers ran the PCR with 60 Vbeta and 13 Jbeta primers. The assay was immunoSEQ multiplex PCR, and TCRdb's table has in-frame clones only and misses some. The sample contains some 250,000 clones, 82% of which appear only once. The sequencing input was PBMCs. These receptors came from a woman aged 40 to 50 in good health and CMV-seropositive.

This clone appeared once. The rearrangement links TRBV18 to TRBJ2-7; the match to TRBD1 covers 10 bases. Germline CDR1 is KGHSH and CDR2 is LQKENI. There are 13 residues in the CDR3. The ends lost 2 bases at V and 7 bases at J; junction bases unmatched: 2. CDR3 protein: CASSPGTGEEQYF. Written as DNA, the CDR3 is TGTGCCAGCTCACCAGGGACAGGGGAAGAGCAGTACTTC.

The chain carries TRBV10-3 and TRBJ2-2, with 7 bases lining up with TRBD2. Germline V gene lookup returns CDR1 ENHRY and CDR2 SYGVKD. This CDR3 has 15 residues. The V gene end was trimmed by 8 bases and the J gene end by 7 bases; junction bases not matched to a gene: 13. The CDR3 DNA reads TGTGCCATCTATGGCGGGAGCCCCTCCGGCGGGGAGCTGTTTTTT. This encodes CAIYGGSPSGGELFF.

The rearrangement links TRBV30 to TRBJ2-5; D call uncertain. V was cut by 2 bases and J by 4 bases, with 5 bases left in between. This CDR3 comprises 11 residues. Germline V gene lookup returns CDR1 GTSNPN and CDR2 SVGIG (reference sequence). The chain's CDR3 is CAWSSGETQYF. The CDR3 nucleotides read TGTGCCTGGAGTTCAGGAGAGACCCAGTACTTC.

This clone has more than one count but fewer than ten. Within the sample, other DNA sequences also encode this same CDR3. The rearrangement joins TRBV4-3 to TRBJ2-5; D perhaps matches TRBD1 (6 bases). Trimming pared 0 bases from V and 3 bases from J, leaving 8 bases between. CDR1 is LGHNA, CDR2 YSLEER, per germline. CDR3 size: 14 residues. The CDR3 reads CASSQDTGKETQYF. The CDR3 DNA sequence: TGCGCCAGCAGCCAAGATACAGGGAAAGAGACCCAGTACTTC.

The V call is TRBV5-1, the J call TRBJ1-1, with no clear D. Germline loops: CDR1 SGHRS, CDR2 YFSETQ. V gave up 2 bases and J gave up 2 bases, with 7 bases separating them. The CDR3 is 13 amino acids. The CDR3 loop reads CASSFQTNTEAFF. The CDR3 DNA is TGCGCCAGCAGCTTCCAGACAAACACTGAAGCTTTCTTT. Full variable domain (rest looked up from reference TRBV5-1 and TRBJ1-1): KAGVTQTPRYLIKTRGQQVTLSCSPISGHRSVSWYQQTPGQGLQFLFEYFSETQRNKGNFPGRFSGRQFSNSRSEMNVSTLELGDSALYLCASSFQTNTEAFFGQGTRLTVV.

The chain combines TRBV19 with TRBJ1-6, with 7 bases that match TRBD1. Germline V CDR1 and CDR2: LNHDA, SQIVND (reference sequence). J gave up 10 bases and V 7 bases, and 7 bases lay outside the gene matches. The CDR3 is made up of 13 amino acids. The CDR3 nucleotides read TGTGCCAGTACGCGAGGGGGCGAATCACCCCTCCACTTT. Protein product: CASTRGGESPLHF.

This clone appeared a few times. The V call is TRBV11-2, the J call TRBJ1-4; D is unclear. The germline V gene has CDR1 SGHAT and CDR2 FQNNGV. The CDR3 has 16 residues. V was shortened by 3 bases and J by 8 bases, with 19 bases between the two germline ends. The CDR3 bases are TGTGCCAGCAGCTTTCCGGTGGGCGGGATAGGAGAAAAACTGTTTTTT. This translates into CASSFPVGGIGEKLFF. Variable domain in full (rest from reference TRBV11-2 and TRBJ1-4): EAGVAQSPRYKIIEKRQSVAFWCNPISGHATLYWYQQILGQGPKLLIQFQNNGVVDDSQLPKDRFSAERLKGVDSTLKIQPAKLEDSAVYLCASSFPVGGIGEKLFFGSGTQLSVL.

The chain uses TRBV5-1 and TRBJ2-5, with D perhaps TRBD2 (5 bases). The CDR3 has 15 amino acids. V lost 8 bases, J lost 5 bases, and 22 bases lay in between. Germline CDR1 and CDR2: SGHRS and YFSETQ. The CDR3 nucleotides are TGCGCCAGTTCGCTTGACTGGCTAGCCGGGGAGACCCAGTACTTC. Its protein product is CASSLDWLAGETQYF. Together with reference TRBV5-1 and TRBJ2-5, the CDR3 gives the full variable domain: KAGVTQTPRYLIKTRGQQVTLSCSPISGHRSVSWYQQTPGQGLQFLFEYFSETQRNKGNFPGRFSGRQFSNSRSEMNVSTLELGDSALYLCASSLDWLAGETQYFGPGTRLLVL.

The chain joins TRBV6-1 to TRBJ1-1; D not certain. V lost 5 bases and J 4 bases, leaving 5 bases between the germline ends. The germline V gene has CDR1 MNHNS and CDR2 SASEGT. The CDR3 has 11 amino acids. The CDR3 reads CASSRSTEAFF. For the CDR3, the DNA is TGTGCCAGCAGTAGGAGCACTGAAGCTTTCTTT.

This rearrangement joins TRBV9 to TRBJ2-1, with D perhaps matching TRBD1 (5 bases). Trimming took 3 bases from V and 9 from J, leaving 28 bases between them. Germline V gives CDR1 SGDLS, CDR2 YYNGEE. The CDR3 runs to 18 residues. The CDR3 reads CASSELYSPEGVRGEQFF. The CDR3 DNA reads TGTGCCAGCAGCGAATTATACAGCCCCGAAGGAGTAAGGGGTGAGCAGTTCTTC.

This clone occurred once. The rearrangement uses TRBV27 and TRBJ1-6; 10 positions match TRBD1. There are 15 residues in the CDR3. Germline lookup yields CDR1 MNHEY and CDR2 SMNVEV (reference sequence). V shed 4 bases, J shed 8 bases, and the junction held 5 bases outside the gene matches. CDR3 sequence: CASSSRDRGYSPLHF. Written as DNA, the CDR3 is TGTGCCAGCAGTTCCCGGGACAGGGGTTATTCACCCCTCCACTTT.

The CDR3 sequence is CSVEDFGEPQYF. The CDR3 region has the DNA TGCAGCGTTGAAGATTTCGGGGAGCCCCAGTACTTC. The chain employs TRBV29-1 and TRBJ2-5; D perhaps matches TRBD2 (5 bases). CDR1 SQVTM and CDR2 ANQGSEA come from the germline V gene. The CDR3 spans 12 residues. V lost 0 bases and J 9 bases, leaving 11 bases between the germline ends.

V gene TRBV30 combines with J gene TRBJ2-6; 9 nucleotides align to TRBD1. The germline V gene has CDR1 GTSNPN and CDR2 SVGIG (reference sequence). The CDR3 spans 14 residues. J lost 4 bases, V lost 5 bases, and 3 bases had no gene match. The CDR3 is CAWGTGSGANVLTF. CDR3 nucleotides: TGTGCCTGGGGGACAGGGTCCGGGGCCAACGTCCTGACTTTC.

This clone appeared once. CDR3 sequence: CASTGGSTEAFF. The CDR3, as DNA: TGTGCCAGCACTGGGGGGAGCACTGAAGCTTTCTTT. V is TRBV11-3 and J is TRBJ1-1; maybe TRBD1 (5 bases). CDR1 is SGHNT and CDR2 is YENEEA in the germline V gene. Trimming cost V 7 bases and J 4 bases, with 10 bases left between them. This CDR3 is 12 amino acids long.

This sequence joins TRBV9 and TRBJ2-3; D remains unclear. This CDR3 is built from 14 residues. The germline V and J ends were trimmed by 0 bases and 4 bases, with 9 bases remaining between them. Germline V gene lookup returns CDR1 SGDLS and CDR2 YYNGEE. CDR3 nucleotides: TGTGCCAGCAGCGTAGGAGGAGCAGCAGATACGCAGTATTTT. Its translation is CASSVGGAADTQYF. Supplemented by reference TRBV9 and TRBJ2-3, the full variable domain reads DSGVTQTPKHLITATGQRVTLRCSPRSGDLSVYWYQQSLDQGLQFLIQYYNGEERAKGNILERFSAQQFPDLHSELNLSSLELGDSALYFCASSVGGAADTQYFGPGTRLTVL.

The chain uses TRBV4-3 and TRBJ2-1; tentatively, D is TRBD2 (6 bases). Trimming left V 2 bases short and J 4 bases short, with 21 bases between. Germline-derived CDR1 and CDR2 are LGHNA and YSLEER. This CDR3 is built from 18 residues. The CDR3 sequence is CASSQQHRRGTNYNEQFF. CDR3 sequence (DNA): TGCGCCAGCAGCCAACAACACAGGAGGGGTACGAATTACAATGAGCAGTTCTTC.

This chain connects TRBV7-2 to TRBJ1-2; D not certain. The germline V and J ends were trimmed by 3 bases and 1 base, with 3 bases remaining between them. There are 12 residues in the CDR3. In germline, CDR1 is SGHTA, CDR2 FQGNSA. As DNA, the CDR3 is TGTGCCAGCAGCTTTAATAACTATGGCTACACCTTC. It is translated as CASSFNNYGYTF.

The chain joins TRBV6-5 to TRBJ2-5; D remains ambiguous. The CDR3 has 13 amino acids. Trimming cost V 6 bases and J 1 base, with 9 bases left between them. Per germline, CDR1 MNHEY and CDR2 SVGAGI. The CDR3 nucleotides are TGTGCCAGCAGACGTTCGGGCCAAGAGACCCAGTACTTC. It is translated as CASRRSGQETQYF.

This clone was picked up one time. The CDR3, as DNA: TGTGCCAGCAGTGAACTGAGGGCGCGACAGCCCCAGCATTTT. Translating it yields CASSELRARQPQHF. J is TRBJ1-5 and V is TRBV2, with D hard to call. There are 14 residues in the CDR3. CDR1 and CDR2 from the germline V gene are SNHLY and FYNNEI. V was pared by 2 bases and J by 7 bases, with 12 bases between. Full variable domain (remainder filled in from reference TRBV2 and TRBJ1-5): EPEVTQTPSHQVTQMGQEVILRCVPISNHLYFYWYRQILGQKVEFLVSFYNNEISEKSEIFDDQFSVERPDGSNFTLKIRSTKLEDSAMYFCASSELRARQPQHFGDGTRLSIL.

The rearrangement links TRBV4-3 to TRBJ2-1, with 8 positions matching TRBD2. J was trimmed by 3 bases and V by 2 bases; bases with no gene match: 3. Germline CDR1 LGHNA, CDR2 YSLEER. This CDR3 spans 15 amino acids. This chain's CDR3 is CASSQSSGIYNEQFF. The CDR3 DNA reads TGCGCCAGCAGCCAAAGTAGCGGGATCTACAATGAGCAGTTCTTC.